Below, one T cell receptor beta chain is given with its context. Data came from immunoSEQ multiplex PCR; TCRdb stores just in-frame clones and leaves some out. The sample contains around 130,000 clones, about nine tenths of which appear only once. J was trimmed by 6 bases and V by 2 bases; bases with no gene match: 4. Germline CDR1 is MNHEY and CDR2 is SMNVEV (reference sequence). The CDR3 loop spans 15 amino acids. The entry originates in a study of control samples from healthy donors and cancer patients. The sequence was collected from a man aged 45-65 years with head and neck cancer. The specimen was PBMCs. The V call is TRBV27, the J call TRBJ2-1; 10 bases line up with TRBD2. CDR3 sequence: CASSLGLADRNEQFF. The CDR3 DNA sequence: TGTGCCAGCAGTTTAGGACTAGCGGACCGCAATGAGCAGTTCTTC.